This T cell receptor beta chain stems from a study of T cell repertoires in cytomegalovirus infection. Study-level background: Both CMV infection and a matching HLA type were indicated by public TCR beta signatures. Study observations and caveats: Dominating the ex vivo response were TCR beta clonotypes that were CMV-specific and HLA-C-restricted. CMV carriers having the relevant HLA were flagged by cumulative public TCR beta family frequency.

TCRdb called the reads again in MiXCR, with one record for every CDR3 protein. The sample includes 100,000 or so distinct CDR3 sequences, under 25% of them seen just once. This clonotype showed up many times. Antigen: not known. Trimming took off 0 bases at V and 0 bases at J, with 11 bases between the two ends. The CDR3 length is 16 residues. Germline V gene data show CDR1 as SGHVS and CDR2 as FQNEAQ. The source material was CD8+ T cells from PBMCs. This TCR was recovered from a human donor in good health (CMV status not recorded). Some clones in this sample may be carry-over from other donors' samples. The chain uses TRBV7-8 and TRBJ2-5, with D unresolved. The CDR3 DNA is TGTGCCAGCAGCTTAGCGGGGTCTCAGCACCAAGAGACCCAGTACTTC. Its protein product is CASSLAGSQHQETQYF. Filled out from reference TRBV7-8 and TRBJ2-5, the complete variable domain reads GAGVSQSPRYKVAKRGQDVALRCDPISGHVSLFWYQQALGQGPEFLTYFQNEAQLDKSGLPSDRFFAERPEGSVSTLKIQRTQQEDSAVYLCASSLAGSQHQETQYFGPGTRLLVL.